The present T cell receptor beta chain was sequenced within a study of T cells in Graves' hyperthyroidism and ophthalmopathy (dated by TCRdb to the late 2010s). Background on the whole study: Peripheral blood was collected at initial diagnosis, before any treatment. After blood sampling, hyperthyroidism patients were treated with methimazole at a starting dose of 30 mg daily, and ophthalmopathy patients were treated with high-dose intravenous methylprednisolone. A discovery cohort of about a hundred patients, about 40 with Graves' ophthalmopathy and approximately 57 with stable Graves' hyperthyroidism, was used to find distinguishing TCR V-J signatures. The approximately 95 discovery patients were divided at random into training and test sets in a 7:3 ratio. In about 6 Graves' hyperthyroidism patients, the study also compared T-cell repertoires from thyroid tissue with T-cell repertoires from blood. An independent validation cohort of fewer than 20 hyperthyroidism patients and about 15 patients who later progressed to ophthalmopathy tested prospective prediction of ophthalmopathy. According to the paper, TCR Vbeta CDR3 sequencing was carried out on 135 peripheral blood samples, which came from approximately 41 ophthalmopathy, around 74 hyperthyroidism and some 17 progressor patients. Results and caveats for the whole study, not just this receptor: No statistical method was used to fix the sample size in advance, and group allocation was not hidden from the investigators. Blood samples also contained most of the expanded thyroid clonotypes (frequency above 0.001), which suggests that blood repertoires may reflect thyroid immune responses. In validation, the model predicted progression to ophthalmopathy a median of around six months before onset, with around 70% sensitivity and just under 75% specificity. Ophthalmopathy was separated from stable hyperthyroidism by a 13 V-J signature model, with around 90% sensitivity and about 81% specificity obtained in cross-validation and 80%/75% obtained in testing.

TCR beta CDR3 regions were amplified from RNA transcripts. The first round of RT-PCR for the TCR CDR3 was performed with the HTBI primer set and the Qiagen OneStep RT-PCR kit. Libraries were constructed in a second round of multiplex PCR, after which size selection and purification were performed. Libraries were sequenced paired-end with 100 bp reads on an Illumina HiSeq2000. In the authors' own workflow: SOAPnuke was used to process the raw data, removing reads that contained adapters or uncalled bases, had a mean Phred below 15, or lacked an exact match to the constant primer or identifier. High-quality paired reads were merged with COPE v1.2.5, and unique nucleotide sequences were defined as clonotypes. Clonotypes were aligned to IMGT TRBV, TRBD and TRBJ reference segments using MiTCR v1.1. Only V-J combinations with frequency above 0.0001, covering 99.2% of repertoires, were analysed. The TCS score was defined as F50 (clonal expansion) divided by E x V (chaos), with BLOSUM62-based TCRdist calculated between CDR3 peptides within each V-J. Welch's t-statistics and random forest reduced just over 500 V-J features to about 13, which were used in a naive Bayes classifier (R e1071). TCRdb applied fastp at Q25 and MiXCR to the public reads, then kept only in-frame beta chains. All rows with the same CDR3 protein become a single entry with the most common DNA and genes. Clone size and V and J calls follow TCRdb, not the original study. This sample holds 450,000 to 500,000 distinct CDR3 sequences; roughly 23% were observed only once. The top ten clonotypes cover under 55% of the sample.

Ophthalmopathy patients had moderately to severely active disease, with a Clinical Activity Score of 3 or more, a NOSPECS grade of 4 or more, and a disease duration of less than 3 months. The study excluded patients with uncontrolled infections, other autoimmune diseases, pregnancy or lactation. Diagnoses relied on clinical symptoms, serum thyroxine and TRAb, thyroid ultrasound and orbital computed tomography. Ficoll-Paque density gradient centrifugation was used to isolate PBMCs from around 9.1 ml of fresh peripheral blood. Trizol reagent was used to extract total RNA, and RNA quality was then checked on an Agilent 2100 Bioanalyzer. Ten or more counts support this clonotype. Its antigen target is currently unknown. The sample holds no much larger clone one base away, and base qualities are not on file. Sequencing was done on a sample of blood. This TCR came from a woman between 70 and 85 years old with Graves' ophthalmopathy.

The base sequence is TGTGCCAGCAGCCAAAGAGTAATCCCTTCCACTGAAGCTTTCTTT. It translates as CASSQRVIPSTEAFF. The chain employs TRBV3-1 and TRBJ1-1, with the D gene not clear enough to name. The germline ends are 14 bases apart after V is trimmed by 2 bases and J by 4 bases. Per the germline V gene (reference sequence), LGHDT is the CDR1 and YNNKEL is the CDR2. The cysteine opens and the phenylalanine closes a CDR3 of 15 amino acids. The sequence is cut down to CDR3 DNA, 45 bases in frame from base 1. The entire variable domain, with the stretches around the CDR3 drawn from the reference TRBV3-1 and TRBJ1-1 proteins, is DTAVSQTPKYLVTQMGNDKSIKCEQNLGHDTMYWYKQDSKKFLKIMFSYNNKELIINETVPNRFSPKSPDKAHLNLHINSLELGDSAVYFCASSQRVIPSTEAFFGQGTRLTVV.